The clone carrying this T cell receptor (beta chain) was seen a single time. Its matching antigen is unknown. The CDR3 runs 15 residues. Trimming left V 6 bases short and J 1 base short, with 14 bases between. Germline assignment: CDR1 PRHDT and CDR2 FYEKMQ (reference sequence). Only in-frame clones appear in the TCRdb table, and some are missing; sequencing was by immunoSEQ multiplex PCR. Among 30,000 to 40,000 clones listed, approximately 85% were seen once. This entry is derived from a study of STAT5B mutations in CD4+ large granular lymphocyte leukemia. General study points: Compared with healthy controls (2/35), patient top clones favored TRBV06 (8/27). Patient CD4-sorted repertoires looked more clonal than healthy CD4+ repertoires, even without putative leukemic clones.

The V and J genes are TRBV13 and TRBJ2-3, with TRBD2 as a possible D gene (8 bases). Sample: CD4+ T cells from blood buffy coats. The TCR originated in a human donor in good health. CDR3 in amino acids: CASSHSGTGTDTQYF. The CDR3 DNA reads TGTGCCAGCAGTCATAGCGGGACAGGCACAGATACGCAGTATTTT.